This T cell receptor beta chain was sequenced in a study of CD8 T cells in Susac syndrome. RNA in amounts of 0.5 to 1 ug was reverse transcribed with random hexamers. Each CDR3 protein gets one entry after TCRdb re-called the immunoSEQ multiplex PCR reads with MiXCR. The repertoire holds over 150,000 distinct CDR3 sequences, with nearly 95% as singletons. V gave up 7 bases and J gave up 6 bases, with 19 bases separating them. The CDR3 is made up of 14 amino acids. Germline V CDR1 and CDR2: SQVTM, ANQGSEA. TCR beta sequencing was performed on blood CD8+ and CD4+ T cells. TEMRA cells were FACS-enriched, unlike CD8+ and CD4+ T cells, which were negatively isolated.

Source material: CD4+ T cells from PBMCs. The TCR originated in a human donor with multiple sclerosis. This chain uses TRBV29-1 with TRBJ2-1, with D possibly being TRBD1 or TRBD2 (6 bases each). CDR3 in amino acids: CSAFTIRGLNEQFF. CDR3 bases: TGCAGCGCCTTCACCATTCGGGGGCTCAATGAGCAGTTCTTC.